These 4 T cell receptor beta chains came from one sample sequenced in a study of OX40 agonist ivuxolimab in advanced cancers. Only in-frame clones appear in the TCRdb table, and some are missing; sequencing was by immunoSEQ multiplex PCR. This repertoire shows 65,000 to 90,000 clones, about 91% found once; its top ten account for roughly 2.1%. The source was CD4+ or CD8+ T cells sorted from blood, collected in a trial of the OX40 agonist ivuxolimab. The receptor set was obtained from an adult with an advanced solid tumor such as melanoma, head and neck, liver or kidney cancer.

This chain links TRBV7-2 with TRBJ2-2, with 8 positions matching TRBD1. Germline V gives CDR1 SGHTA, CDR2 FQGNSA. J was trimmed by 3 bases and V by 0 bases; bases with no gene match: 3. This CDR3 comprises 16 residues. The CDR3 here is CASSLAGQVYTGELFF. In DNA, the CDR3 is TGTGCCAGCAGCTTAGCGGGACAGGTATACACCGGGGAGCTGTTTTTT.

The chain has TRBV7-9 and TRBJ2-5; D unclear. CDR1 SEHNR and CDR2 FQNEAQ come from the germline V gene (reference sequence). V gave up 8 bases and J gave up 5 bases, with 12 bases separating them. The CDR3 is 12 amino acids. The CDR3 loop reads CASVGRDETQYF. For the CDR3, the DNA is TGTGCCAGCGTCGGTAGAGATGAGACCCAGTACTTC. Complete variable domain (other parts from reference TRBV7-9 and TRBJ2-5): DTGVSQNPRHKITKRGQNVTFRCDPISEHNRLYWYRQTLGQGPEFLTYFQNEAQLEKSRLLSDRFSAERPKGSFSTLEIQRTEQGDSAMYLCASVGRDETQYFGPGTRLLVL.

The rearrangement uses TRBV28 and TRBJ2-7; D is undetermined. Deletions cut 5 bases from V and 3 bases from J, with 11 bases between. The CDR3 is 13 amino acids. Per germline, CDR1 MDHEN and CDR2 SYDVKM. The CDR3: CASSGSPGYEQYF. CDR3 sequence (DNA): TGTGCCAGCAGTGGGTCCCCGGGCTACGAGCAGTACTTC.

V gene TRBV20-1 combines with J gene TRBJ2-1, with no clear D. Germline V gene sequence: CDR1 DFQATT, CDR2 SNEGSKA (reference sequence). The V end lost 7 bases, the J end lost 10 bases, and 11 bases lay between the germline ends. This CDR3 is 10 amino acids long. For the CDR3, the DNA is TGCAGTGTGGAACCTGGGGAGCAGTTCTTC. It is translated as CSVEPGEQFF.